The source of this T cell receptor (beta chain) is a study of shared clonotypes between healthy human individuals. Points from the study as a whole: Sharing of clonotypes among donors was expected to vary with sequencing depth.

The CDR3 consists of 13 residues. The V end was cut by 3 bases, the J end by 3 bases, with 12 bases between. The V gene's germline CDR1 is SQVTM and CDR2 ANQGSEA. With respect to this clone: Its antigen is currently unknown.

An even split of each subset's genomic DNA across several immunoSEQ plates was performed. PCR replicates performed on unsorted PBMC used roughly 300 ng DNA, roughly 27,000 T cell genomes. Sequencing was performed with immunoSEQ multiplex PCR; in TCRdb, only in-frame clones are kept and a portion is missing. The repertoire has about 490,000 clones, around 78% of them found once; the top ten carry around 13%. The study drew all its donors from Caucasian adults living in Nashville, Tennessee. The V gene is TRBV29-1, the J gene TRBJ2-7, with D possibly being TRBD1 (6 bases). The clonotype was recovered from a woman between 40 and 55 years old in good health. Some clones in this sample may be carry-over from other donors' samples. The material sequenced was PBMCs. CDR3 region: CSVEGADDYEQYF. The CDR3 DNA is TGCAGCGTTGAGGGGGCCGACGACTACGAGCAGTACTTC.